This TCR beta chain was recorded in a study of blood T cell repertoires in COVID-19. The table came from immunoSEQ multiplex PCR; TCRdb's copy has only in-frame clones and leaves some out. This table has around 480,000 clones, approximately 90% appearing once. Germline assignment: CDR1 GTSNPN and CDR2 SVGIG (reference sequence). The CDR3 length is 13 residues. The V end lost 2 bases, the J end lost 2 bases, and 9 bases lay between the germline ends. The receptor was isolated from a woman in her forties or fifties with COVID-19, enrolled during active disease. The chain employs TRBV30 and TRBJ1-1; D is possibly TRBD1 (5 bases). Input material: peripheral blood. The CDR3 loop is CAWSRGTNTEAFF. CDR3 nucleotides: TGTGCCTGGAGTAGGGGTACCAACACTGAAGCTTTCTTT.